The 24 T cell receptor beta chains below all came from one sample that was sequenced in a study of PD-L1 blockade in urothelial cancer. TCRdb's copy holds only in-frame clones and misses some; the assay was immunoSEQ multiplex PCR. Among around 100,000 clones listed, under 85% were seen once. Sample: PBMCs, taken around atezolizumab (anti-PD-L1) treatment. The receptors were sampled from a man aged 50 or older with urothelial cancer.

This clone was detected only a few times. The chain recombines TRBV29-1 with TRBJ1-1, with 7 bases identical to TRBD1. J gave up 3 bases and V 6 bases, and 4 bases lay outside the gene matches. Germline V CDR1 and CDR2: SQVTM, ANQGSEA. The CDR3 totals 12 residues. The CDR3 bases are TGCAGCGTCTTAGGGGGCGACACTGAAGCTTTCTTT. Protein product: CSVLGGDTEAFF.

This rearrangement joins TRBV6-6 to TRBJ1-6; unclear D gene. There are 15 residues in the CDR3. The germline V gene has CDR1 MNHNY and CDR2 SVGAGI (reference sequence). V shed 2 bases and J shed 4 bases, with 9 bases lying between them. As DNA, the CDR3 is TGTGCCAGCAGTTACGGCTCACAGTATAATTCACCCCTCCACTTT. Translated, it gives CASSYGSQYNSPLHF.

V and J are TRBV9 and TRBJ2-2, with D tentatively TRBD2 (6 bases). This CDR3 is built from 13 residues. The V and J ends lost 6 bases and 5 bases respectively, with 11 bases between them. CDR1 SGDLS and CDR2 YYNGEE come from the germline V gene. The CDR3 DNA reads as TGTGCCAGCACCCGGCGGGGAACCGGGGAGCTGTTTTTT. Translating it yields CASTRRGTGELFF. Full variable domain (remainder filled in from reference TRBV9 and TRBJ2-2): DSGVTQTPKHLITATGQRVTLRCSPRSGDLSVYWYQQSLDQGLQFLIQYYNGEERAKGNILERFSAQQFPDLHSELNLSSLELGDSALYFCASTRRGTGELFFGEGSRLTVL.

The chain is built from TRBV19 and TRBJ2-7; 10 bases fit TRBD1. The junction had 7 bases not matched to a gene; V was cut back by 5 bases and J by 3 bases. This CDR3 spans 15 amino acids. Germline CDR1 and CDR2: LNHDA and SQIVND (reference sequence). CDR3 nucleotides: TGTGCCAGTAGTCTAAGGGACAGGGGTGGCTACGAGCAGTACTTC. Amino acid sequence: CASSLRDRGGYEQYF.

The J gene is TRBJ2-1, the V gene TRBV5-1; 11 nucleotides align to TRBD2. The CDR3 loop spans 15 amino acids. J was trimmed by 7 bases and V by 2 bases; bases with no gene match: 5. CDR1 is SGHRS, CDR2 YFSETQ, per germline. CDR3 amino acids: CASSLSSGRTNEQFF. CDR3 bases: TGCGCCAGCAGCTTATCTAGCGGGAGGACGAATGAGCAGTTCTTC.

This clone was seen a few times. The rearrangement links TRBV15 to TRBJ1-6, with 7 bases matching TRBD1. Looked up from germline, CDR1 is LNHNV and CDR2 is YYDKDF (reference sequence). J gave up 16 bases and V 5 bases, and 11 bases lay outside the gene matches. The CDR3 totals 13 residues. For the CDR3, the DNA is TGTGCCACCAGCCTACCGGGACAGAAGTCACTCCACTTT. This gives the protein CATSLPGQKSLHF.

The rearrangement uses TRBV6-6 and TRBJ2-3; D is undetermined. The germline gives CDR1 MNHNY, CDR2 SVGAGI (reference sequence). The V end was cut by 6 bases, the J end by 5 bases, with 12 bases between. The CDR3 is 13 residues long. CDR3 DNA sequence: TGTGCCAGCAGGGATTTTCGCGGAGATACGCAGTATTTT. Translated: CASRDFRGDTQYF.

This chain uses TRBV30 with TRBJ1-2; D is ambiguous. CDR3 length equals 11 residues. Germline assignment: CDR1 GTSNPN and CDR2 SVGIG (reference sequence). V lost 5 bases and J lost 4, with 8 bases in between. The CDR3: CAWALGYGYTF. As DNA, the CDR3 is TGTGCCTGGGCCCTAGGCTATGGCTACACCTTC. Combining the CDR3 with reference TRBV30 and TRBJ1-2 gives the whole variable domain SQTIHQWPATLVQPVGSPLSLECTVEGTSNPNLYWYRQAAGRGLQLLFYSVGIGQISSEVPQNLSASRPQDRQFILSSKKLLLSDSGFYLCAWALGYGYTFGSGTRLTVV.

This rearrangement joins TRBV30 to TRBJ2-5, with 11 bases aligning to TRBD2. V lost 0 bases, J lost 5 bases, and 2 bases stayed unmatched. The germline CDR1 and CDR2 sequences are GTSNPN and SVGIG (reference sequence). This CDR3 has 14 residues. CDR3: CAWSVVAGGETQYF. The CDR3 bases are TGTGCCTGGAGTGTAGTAGCGGGGGGGGAGACCCAGTACTTC.

This sequence joins TRBV5-1 and TRBJ2-5, with 7 bases matching TRBD2. Trimming took 4 bases from V and 4 from J; bases not matched to a gene: 4. There are 13 residues in the CDR3. CDR1 and CDR2 from the germline V gene are SGHRS and YFSETQ. The CDR3 is CASSPGGRETQYF. The CDR3 DNA reads as TGCGCCAGCAGCCCCGGCGGGAGAGAGACCCAGTACTTC. Looking up the rest from reference TRBV5-1 and TRBJ2-5 gives the full variable domain: KAGVTQTPRYLIKTRGQQVTLSCSPISGHRSVSWYQQTPGQGLQFLFEYFSETQRNKGNFPGRFSGRQFSNSRSEMNVSTLELGDSALYLCASSPGGRETQYFGPGTRLLVL.

Remarks on this clone: Its ends do not fully match the called genes, so a read error is possible. The J gene is TRBJ1-5, the V gene TRBV25-1, with D possibly being TRBD1 (6 bases). CDR3 length equals 14 residues. The germline CDR1 and CDR2 sequences are MGHDK and SYGVNS. The CDR3 reads CASSETGSNQPQHF. The CDR3, as DNA: TGTGCCAGCAGTGAAACAGGGAGCAACCAGCCCCAGCATTTT.

As DNA, the CDR3 is TGTGCCAGTAGTATCTACTCAACCTCCTACAATGAGCAGTTCTTC. It specifies CASSIYSTSYNEQFF. The chain joins TRBV19 to TRBJ2-1; D gene unclear. CDR1 and CDR2 (germline): LNHDA, SQIVND (reference sequence). The CDR3 sequence is 15 residues long. V lost 3 bases, J lost 0 bases, and 9 bases lay in between.

The chain combines TRBV10-3 with TRBJ2-5, with 12 bases fitting TRBD2. The CDR3 has 13 amino acids. V shed 6 bases, J shed 4 bases, and the junction held 0 bases outside the gene matches. Germline assignment: CDR1 ENHRY and CDR2 SYGVKD. Here the CDR3 reads CAIRGLAGETQYF. The CDR3 nucleotides are TGTGCCATCAGGGGACTAGCGGGAGAGACCCAGTACTTC.

This clone was observed once. This chain uses TRBV18 with TRBJ2-5; 9 bases agree with TRBD2. V was clipped by 2 bases and J by 2 bases; unmatched bases: 6. The CDR3 has 16 amino acids. CDR1 and CDR2 from the germline V gene are KGHSH and LQKENI. The DNA for the CDR3 is TGTGCCAGCTCACCATGGGCTAGCGGGACTCAAGAGACCCAGTACTTC. Encoded protein: CASSPWASGTQETQYF. Full variable domain (rest looked up from reference TRBV18 and TRBJ2-5): NAGVMQNPRHLVRRRGQEARLRCSPMKGHSHVYWYRQLPEEGLKFMVYLQKENIIDESGMPKERFSAEFPKEGPSILRIQQVVRGDSAAYFCASSPWASGTQETQYFGPGTRLLVL.

J is TRBJ2-7 and V is TRBV30; a possible D gene is TRBD1 (6 bases). V was clipped by 3 bases and J by 3 bases, with 15 bases between them. CDR3 length equals 14 residues. Germline lookup yields CDR1 GTSNPN and CDR2 SVGIG (reference sequence). This CDR3 reads CAWRRRDTNYEQYF. CDR3 DNA sequence: TGTGCCTGGAGGCGTCGGGACACGAACTACGAGCAGTACTTC.

The genes are TRBV2 and TRBJ2-7; D is ambiguous. The V gene's germline CDR1 is SNHLY and CDR2 FYNNEI. Deletions cut 4 bases from V and 4 bases from J, with 8 bases between. The CDR3 consists of 12 residues. CDR3 sequence: CASSGEAYEQYF. DNA for the CDR3: TGTGCCAGCAGTGGAGAGGCATACGAGCAGTACTTC.

This clone came up once. This sequence joins TRBV5-4 and TRBJ2-2; 9 bases line up with TRBD2. The J segment lost 5 bases and the V segment lost 1 base, leaving 12 bases of the junction unmatched. The CDR3 is 18 residues long. Per the germline V gene, CDR1 is SGHNT and CDR2 is YYREEE (reference sequence). The CDR3, as DNA: TGTGCCAGCAGCTTGAATTGGCGGGAGGGCTTTGGGACCGGGGAGCTGTTTTTT. This codes for CASSLNWREGFGTGELFF.

This clone was recorded only once. This chain joins TRBV30 and TRBJ2-1, with TRBD2 identical over 8 bases. There are 13 residues in the CDR3. V shed 1 base, J shed 8 bases, and the junction held 4 bases outside the gene matches. Germline loops: CDR1 GTSNPN, CDR2 SVGIG (reference sequence). CDR3 DNA: TGTGCCTGGAGTGGGAGCGGGAGCTATGAGCAGTTCTTC. It encodes CAWSGSGSYEQFF.

The chain employs TRBV19 and TRBJ1-4, with a tentative D call TRBD1 (5 bases). V dropped 7 bases and J dropped 4 bases, with 13 bases sitting between them. This CDR3 has 14 amino acids. Looked up from germline, CDR1 is LNHDA and CDR2 is SQIVND (reference sequence). The CDR3 coding sequence is TGTGCCAGTACCAGCCCGGGGGGTAATGAAAAACTGTTTTTT. Translating it yields CASTSPGGNEKLFF.

The chain employs TRBV5-5 and TRBJ1-2; a weak D match, TRBD1 (6 bases). Trimming removed 5 bases at V and 4 bases at J, with 15 bases between. This CDR3 is built from 14 residues. CDR1 and CDR2 from the germline V gene are SGHKS and YYEKEE (reference sequence). CDR3 amino acids: CASRTGTMIYGYTF. Written as DNA, the CDR3 is TGTGCCAGCAGAACCGGGACAATGATCTATGGCTACACCTTC. Using reference TRBV5-5 and TRBJ1-2 for the parts outside the CDR3, the full variable domain is DAGVTQSPTHLIKTRGQQVTLRCSPISGHKSVSWYQQVLGQGPQFIFQYYEKEERGRGNFPDRFSARQFPNYSSELNVNALLLGDSALYLCASRTGTMIYGYTFGSGTRLTVV.

The gene calls are TRBV5-4 and TRBJ1-1, with 10 nucleotides matching TRBD1. Germline trimming cut 7 bases from V and 1 base from J; bases unmatched to any gene: 4. CDR3 size: 14 residues. CDR1 and CDR2 (germline): SGHNT, YYREEE (reference sequence). As DNA, the CDR3 is TGTGCCAGCGAACGACAGGGGGCGAACACTGAAGCTTTCTTT. As protein: CASERQGANTEAFF.

This chain links TRBV6-1 with TRBJ2-1; TRBD1 might be the D (6 bases). The V and J ends lost 10 bases and 2 bases respectively, with 9 bases between them. Germline V gives CDR1 MNHNS, CDR2 SASEGT. There are 12 residues in the CDR3. The CDR3 loop reads CANGDTYNEQFF. The DNA of the CDR3 is TGTGCCAACGGGGACACCTACAATGAGCAGTTCTTC.

The V call is TRBV28, the J call TRBJ1-4; TRBD1 agrees at 8 bases. The CDR3 consists of 15 residues. The V and J ends lost 5 bases and 5 bases, in that order; junction bases with no gene match: 7. Germline V gene lookup returns CDR1 MDHEN and CDR2 SYDVKM. CDR3 sequence reads: CASSASGTGNEKLFF. CDR3 sequence (DNA): TGTGCCAGCAGTGCCTCCGGGACAGGAAATGAAAAACTGTTTTTT.

V usage is TRBV10-3 and J usage is TRBJ1-1; D is perhaps TRBD1 (5 bases). This CDR3 has 16 amino acids. Germline V CDR1 and CDR2: ENHRY, SYGVKD. Trimming took 4 bases from V and 0 from J, leaving 15 bases between them. Here the CDR3 reads CAISVGRDLMNTEAFF. The CDR3 region has the DNA TGTGCCATCAGTGTGGGGAGGGACTTGATGAACACTGAAGCTTTCTTT.